One sample yielded the 15 T cell receptor beta chains listed below, sequenced in a study of CD8+CD57+ T cells in acquired aplastic anemia. The study profiled TCR beta VDJ and CDR3 using genomic DNA as template. MiXCR was run by TCRdb on the reads, yielding one entry per CDR3 protein. The data show 150,000 to 200,000 distinct CDR3 sequences, less than 50% seen once. The authors sequenced patients whose flow cytometry had shown CD8+CD57+ cell expansion. The sample comprised sorted CD4+, CD8+, or CD8+CD57+ T cells (not recorded which) from PBMCs. These receptors all stem from a human donor with aplastic anemia.

The count of this clonotype is one. One end of the junction varies from germline; a read error may be responsible. V usage is TRBV25-1 and J usage is TRBJ1-2, with TRBD1 matching over 10 bases. The V gene's germline CDR1 is MGHDK and CDR2 SYGVNS. The CDR3 covers 14 residues. The CDR3 nucleotides read TGTGCCAGCAGTGGACAGGGGGCTAACTTTGGCTACACCTTC. Encoded protein: CASSGQGANFGYTF.

A single count supports this clonotype. The CDR3 spells CASSLVGTGLAKNIQYF. CDR3 in DNA: TGTGCCAGCAGCTTAGTTGGAACAGGGCTAGCCAAAAACATTCAGTACTTC. V usage is TRBV11-2 and J usage is TRBJ2-4, with D possibly matching TRBD1 (6 bases). The germline CDR1 and CDR2 sequences are SGHAT and FQNNGV. This CDR3 comprises 17 residues. Trimming stripped 1 base from V and 0 bases from J, with 13 bases between.

The chain has TRBV29-1 and TRBJ2-1; 9 bases align to TRBD1. Germline-derived CDR1 and CDR2 are SQVTM and ANQGSEA. Germline trimming cut 6 bases from V and 6 bases from J; bases unmatched to any gene: 9. The CDR3 is 14 amino acids. DNA of the CDR3: TGCAGCGTCGGGGGACAGGGTGGCCGCAATGAGCAGTTCTTC. It yields the protein CSVGGQGGRNEQFF.

V and J are TRBV10-3 and TRBJ1-5; no definite D call. Between the trimmed V and J ends, which lost 4 bases and 4 bases, there was a span of 11 bases. Germline V gives CDR1 ENHRY, CDR2 SYGVKD. The CDR3 totals 14 residues. The CDR3 loop is CAISGTGLNQPQHF. CDR3 nucleotides: TGTGCCATCAGTGGAACGGGTCTGAATCAGCCCCAGCATTTT.

At least ten counts were recorded for this clonotype. V usage is TRBV9 and J usage is TRBJ1-2; D not certain. The V and J ends lost 4 bases and 5 bases respectively, with 9 bases between them. Germline V gene data show CDR1 as SGDLS and CDR2 as YYNGEE. The CDR3 length is 12 residues. This chain's CDR3 is CASSSRPYGYTF. The DNA of the CDR3 is TGTGCCAGCAGCAGTCGACCTTATGGCTACACCTTC. The whole variable domain, filled in from reference TRBV9 and TRBJ1-2, reads DSGVTQTPKHLITATGQRVTLRCSPRSGDLSVYWYQQSLDQGLQFLIQYYNGEERAKGNILERFSAQQFPDLHSELNLSSLELGDSALYFCASSSRPYGYTFGSGTRLTVV.

J is TRBJ1-1 and V is TRBV29-1; TRBD1 is a possible D gene (5 bases). The V end was cut by 8 bases, the J end by 10 bases, with 20 bases between. The CDR3 covers 12 residues. Germline values: CDR1 SQVTM, CDR2 ANQGSEA. The CDR3 region is CSIDGGSRVAFF. CDR3 coding DNA: TGCAGCATCGACGGGGGGAGTAGGGTAGCTTTCTTT.

The chain has TRBV2 and TRBJ1-6; TRBD1 matches 7 bases. V dropped 5 bases and J dropped 7; count of bases not matched to a gene: 11. Germline CDR1 and CDR2: SNHLY and FYNNEI. The CDR3 spans 16 residues. The CDR3 here is CASSPYEQGINSPLHF. DNA of the CDR3: TGTGCCAGCAGTCCATATGAACAGGGGATCAATTCACCCCTCCACTTT. The entire variable domain, with the rest obtained from reference TRBV2 and TRBJ1-6, is as follows: EPEVTQTPSHQVTQMGQEVILRCVPISNHLYFYWYRQILGQKVEFLVSFYNNEISEKSEIFDDQFSVERPDGSNFTLKIRSTKLEDSAMYFCASSPYEQGINSPLHFGNGTRLTVT.

CDR3: CASSLGGFRDEQYF. The CDR3 bases are TGTGCCAGCAGCTTAGGGGGGTTTCGGGACGAGCAGTACTTC. V is TRBV7-3 and J is TRBJ2-7; a possible D gene is TRBD2 (6 bases). This CDR3 region has 14 residues. The V gene lost 2 bases and the J gene lost 5 bases, with 13 bases spanning the gap. Germline assignment: CDR1 SGHTA and CDR2 FQGTGA.

The V gene is TRBV20-1, the J gene TRBJ2-6; D ambiguous. Trimming took 4 bases from V and 4 from J, leaving 5 bases between them. The CDR3 is 12 amino acids. Per germline, CDR1 DFQATT and CDR2 SNEGSKA (reference sequence). CDR3 region: CSATTGANVLTF. CDR3 DNA sequence: TGCAGTGCTACGACAGGGGCCAACGTCCTGACTTTC.

In this sample, this clonotype turned up many times. The genes are TRBV20-1 and TRBJ2-3; 7 positions agree with TRBD1. CDR1 and CDR2 (germline): DFQATT, SNEGSKA (reference sequence). This CDR3 comprises 14 residues. The V and J ends lost 5 bases and 3 bases, in that order; junction bases with no gene match: 8. The DNA for the CDR3 is TGCAGTGCTCCTACAGGGGATTGGACAGATACGCAGTATTTT. Protein: CSAPTGDWTDTQYF.

Comments on this clonotype: Being one base from a much bigger clone, this may be a read error. The chain has TRBV6-1 and TRBJ2-6; D not certain. Germline V gives CDR1 MNHNS, CDR2 SASEGT. Trimming cost V 4 bases and J 0 bases, with 7 bases left between them. The CDR3 is 15 residues long. For the CDR3, the DNA is TGTGCCAGCAGTGGAATCAACTCTGGGGCCAACGTCCTGACTTTC. This codes for CASSGINSGANVLTF.

This clonotype was counted many times. The chain has TRBV12-5 and TRBJ2-7, with D tentatively TRBD1 (6 bases). The germline V and J ends were trimmed by 1 base and 3 bases, with 10 bases remaining between them. The germline V gene has CDR1 LGHNT and CDR2 FRNRAP. The CDR3 totals 14 residues. DNA for the CDR3: TGTGCTAGTGGTTTGGGACAGGTTATCTACGAGCAGTACTTC. This encodes CASGLGQVIYEQYF. Drawing the rest from reference TRBV12-5 and TRBJ2-7, the complete variable domain is DARVTQTPRHKVTEMGQEVTMRCQPILGHNTVFWYRQTMMQGLELLAYFRNRAPLDDSGMPKDRFSAEMPDATLATLKIQPSEPRDSAVYFCASGLGQVIYEQYFGPGTRLTVT.

V usage is TRBV11-1 and J usage is TRBJ1-3; 7 bases map to TRBD1. This CDR3 comprises 16 residues. Germline CDR1 is SGHAT and CDR2 is FQDESV (reference sequence). Trimming removed 5 bases from V and 0 bases from J; junction bases left unmatched: 7. CDR3 in amino acids: CASSTGQDRSGNTIYF. Here the CDR3 DNA reads TGTGCCAGCAGCACCGGACAGGACCGCTCTGGAAACACCATATATTTT.

Notes on this clonotype: At one boundary the junction diverges from the germline segment, which might be a read error. The J gene is TRBJ2-1, the V gene TRBV4-1; the D is unclear. The germline V gene encodes CDR1 MGHRA and CDR2 YSYEKL. This CDR3 is built from 15 residues. CDR3 bases: TGCGCCAGCAGCCAAGAGAGGCAGAATAACAATGAGCTGTTCTTC. Encoded protein: CASSQERQNNNELFF.

A few counts support this clonotype. The DNA for the CDR3 is TGCAGCGTTGAATCTAGCGCGAACACCGGGGAGCTGTTTTTT. It encodes CSVESSANTGELFF. V usage is TRBV29-1 and J usage is TRBJ2-2, with a tentative D call TRBD2 (6 bases). Germline CDR1 and CDR2: SQVTM and ANQGSEA. Trimming stripped 2 bases from V and 0 bases from J, with 7 bases between. CDR3 length equals 14 residues.